This note documents a single TCR beta chain sequence. Noted treatment: oral pan-JAK inhibitor, 5-10 mg twice daily. RNA was isolated and reverse transcribed to cDNA, the sequencing template. Method: immunoSEQ multiplex PCR; TCRdb's copy keeps in-frame clones and lacks some. The table has some 220,000 clones, around three fifths seen once. This record comes from a study of CD8+ T cells in alopecia areata. The TCR comes from a human donor with alopecia areata. The input for sequencing was CD4+ T cells sorted from blood, taken at week 4, from a patient treated with tofacitinib.

The CDR3 nucleotides read TGTGCCAGCTCACCTGCGGTGAACTACGAGCAGTACTTC. This encodes CASSPAVNYEQYF. The chain couples TRBV18 to TRBJ2-7; D unresolved. In germline, CDR1 is KGHSH, CDR2 LQKENI. The V gene lost 3 bases and the J gene lost 3 bases, with 9 bases spanning the gap. The CDR3 has 13 amino acids.